This T cell receptor beta chain emerged from a study of response to subunit inactivated influenza vaccine. The germline gives CDR1 GTSNPN, CDR2 SVGIG (reference sequence). The V and J ends lost 2 bases and 3 bases respectively, with 13 bases between them. This CDR3 is 15 amino acids long. Ten or more counts support this clonotype. TCRdb re-called the RT-PCR reads through MiXCR, storing one row per CDR3 protein. The data hold about 780,000 distinct CDR3 sequences, with around 20% observed a single time. This clonotype was sampled from a man between 45 and 60 years old who received an inactivated influenza vaccine. The source was PBMCs from blood, collected 5 to 6 days after vaccination. This chain connects TRBV30 to TRBJ2-2; D unclear. Here the CDR3 DNA reads TGTGCCTGGAGTACCGAGGACGGATACACCGGGGAGCTGTTTTTT. This encodes CAWSTEDGYTGELFF. The entire variable domain, with the rest obtained from reference TRBV30 and TRBJ2-2, is as follows: SQTIHQWPATLVQPVGSPLSLECTVEGTSNPNLYWYRQAAGRGLQLLFYSVGIGQISSEVPQNLSASRPQDRQFILSSKKLLLSDSGFYLCAWSTEDGYTGELFFGEGSRLTVL.